The present entry profiles one T cell receptor beta chain with its context. Its antigen is unknown. Base qualities are not recorded, but no much larger clone differs from it by a single base. Receptor amplification or capture employed the immunoSEQ multiplex PCR assay. Adaptive Biotechnologies performed the TCRbeta CDR3 sequencing at survey depth and reported CDR3 sequences, V/J genes, productive frequency and template counts. Amplification of TCR beta CDR3 regions started from genomic DNA instead of RNA. The source study handled its data this way. Jensen-Shannon divergence served to quantify pairwise repertoire overlap between tissues, with 0 meaning identical and 1 meaning complete divergence. Based on pairwise JSD values, tissues were grouped by single-linkage agglomerative hierarchical clustering, and the results were shown as dendrograms. GLIPH2 was run on all patient samples with simulation_depth 1000, kmer_min_depth 3 and cdr3_length_cutoff 8, and groups with more than two unique CDR3s were retained. A standardized tissue-overlap score extrapolated Jaccard GLIPH-group overlap across patients to a standard repertoire size of 1000 clones. To look at how diversity was associated with clinical or experimental variables, linear mixed-effect models were used, with tissue treated as a fixed effect and individual treated as a random effect. The clones in this table, taken by TCRdb from immuneACCESS, are in-frame only. Not every clone is retained; where verified, under half of the shortfall comes from an unresolved V gene, and the cause of the rest is unknown. The V and J calls and the clone size are those of that table, but D and trimming were determined from the DNA. This sample comprises over a thousand clones, approximately 79% of them detected only once. The leading ten clones occupy approximately 40% of the sample.

This record belongs to a study of tissue T cells after allogeneic stem cell transplantation (dated by TCRdb to the early 2020s). Looking at the study overall: Every GVHD patient received a graft from a donor; several grafts were unmodified and three were CD34-selected to deplete T cells. For tissues with multiple samples, a pathologist reviewed H&E sections and gave sequencing priority to samples with histologically apparent lymphocytes. The study profiled TCR beta repertoires in many tissues obtained from research autopsies of patients with and without GVHD, and also in mouse models of GVHD. The human part of the study was a prospective observational study with no blinding and no randomization. The research as a whole found: The patient cohort was small and varied clinically, and sampling depth was recognized as a limitation. In both patients and mice, T cells from blood and spleen covered only a limited part of the TCR repertoire found in tissues. Within patients, how anatomically similar tissues were was a major factor shaping TCR repertoire composition, regardless of disease or transplant status. Which tissue TCRs were alloreactive or antigen-specific was not determined in the study, and some clones might have been persisting host cells. Not many T cell clones showed up in more than one patient, yet clustering based on motifs uncovered repertoire signatures that were shared across patients in a tissue-specific way.

The time point label, as the study defines it: human tissue collected at research (rapid) autopsy. Roughly seven adult allo-HCT recipients with steroid-refractory GVHD were prospectively enrolled in a research-autopsy study over an approximately three-year period. All GVHD patients had gastrointestinal GVHD and received several lines of GVHD-directed therapy; a few also had skin involvement. Autopsy tissues, which were obtained after a median post-mortem interval of around 9.9 hours, included GI sites from esophagus to rectum, liver, skin and lymphoid organs including spleen. Each autopsy specimen was cut in two, with one portion flash-frozen in liquid nitrogen and the remainder formalin-fixed, and the outer muscle layers of GI specimens were removed. To extract genomic DNA from frozen tissues, either the Mag-Bind Blood & Tissue DNA HDQ 96 Kit on a Chemagic 360 or the DNeasy Blood & Tissue Kit was used. Extracted DNA was further purified with the Genomic DNA Clean & Concentrator-25 kit because of concern about red blood cell contamination.

The V and J ends are trimmed by 3 bases and 6 bases, leaving 10 bases between them. The CDR3 covers 12 residues, taking in both the cysteine and the phenylalanine. Here the CDR3 DNA is all that survives: 36 bases in frame from base 1. The germline V gene yields SGHRS for CDR1 and YFSETQ for CDR2. Recombination linked TRBV5-1 to TRBJ2-7; TRBD1 is a possible D gene, resting on 5 matching bases. The source was spleen tissue, collected at autopsy. The sequence came from a male patient aged 60 or older with steroid-refractory graft-versus-host disease after an allogeneic stem cell transplant. Some T cells seen after a transplant may have their origin in the graft donor. The CDR3 region has the sequence CASSYGQSEQYF. The nucleotides are TGCGCCAGCAGCTACGGACAATCCGAGCAGTACTTC.